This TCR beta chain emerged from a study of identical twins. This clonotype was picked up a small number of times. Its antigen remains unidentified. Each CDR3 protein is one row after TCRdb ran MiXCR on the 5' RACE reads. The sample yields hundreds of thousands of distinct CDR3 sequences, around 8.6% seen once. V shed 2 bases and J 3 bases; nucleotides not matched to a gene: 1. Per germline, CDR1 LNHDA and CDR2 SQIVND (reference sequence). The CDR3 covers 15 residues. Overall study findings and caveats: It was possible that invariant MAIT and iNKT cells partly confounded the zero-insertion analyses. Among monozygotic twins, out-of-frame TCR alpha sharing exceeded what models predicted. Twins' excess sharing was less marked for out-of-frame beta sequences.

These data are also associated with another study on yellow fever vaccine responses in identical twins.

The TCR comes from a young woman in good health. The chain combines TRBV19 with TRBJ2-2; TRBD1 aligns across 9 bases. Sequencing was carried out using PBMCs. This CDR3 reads CASSIRQGDTGELFF. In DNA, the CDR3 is TGTGCCAGTAGTATAAGACAGGGGGACACCGGGGAGCTGTTTTTT.